This TCR beta chain was retrieved from a study of T-cell memory formation after mild COVID-19. This clonotype was found a few times. TCRdb ran MiXCR on the 5' RACE reads and lists one entry per CDR3 protein. Seen here are about 250,000 distinct CDR3 sequences, approximately 15% observed once, and the top ten hold 2.1%. Trimming cost V 3 bases and J 9 bases, with 17 bases left between them. Germline CDR1 KGHDR, CDR2 SFDVKD. The CDR3 loop spans 15 amino acids. The chain links TRBV24-1 to TRBJ2-1; D assignment may be TRBD1 or TRBD2 (6 bases each). This TCR came from an adult woman who had mild COVID-19 (a few samples of this study predate the infection). Cell type and time point are not known. Material: PBMCs or a T cell subset sorted from them (not recorded which). CDR3 amino acids: CATSDPPRGAAEQFF. Here the CDR3 DNA reads TGTGCCACCAGTGATCCACCGAGGGGGGCAGCTGAGCAGTTCTTC.